The next 22 T cell receptor beta chains were all read from a single sample in a study of cytomegalovirus exposure and HLA in healthy donors. The primer mix had 60 Vbeta and 13 Jbeta primers. Sequencing was performed with immunoSEQ multiplex PCR; in TCRdb, only in-frame clones are kept and a portion is missing. The data contain about 130,000 clones, almost 85% of them singletons. The specimen sequenced was PBMCs. These receptors were taken from a boy under 10 years old in good health and CMV-seronegative.

V is TRBV27 and J is TRBJ2-5; 10 nucleotides line up with TRBD1. Per germline, CDR1 MNHEY and CDR2 SMNVEV (reference sequence). The CDR3 runs to 15 residues. V shed 4 bases, J shed 2 bases, and the junction held 4 bases outside the gene matches. CDR3 loop: CASSSTGGGQETQYF. The CDR3 DNA reads TGTGCCAGCAGTTCGACAGGGGGCGGGCAAGAGACCCAGTACTTC.

The chain couples TRBV15 to TRBJ1-2; 10 bases fit TRBD1. From germline, CDR1 is LNHNV and CDR2 YYDKDF (reference sequence). The CDR3 contains 16 residues. V was clipped by 5 bases and J by 5 bases; unmatched bases: 11. The CDR3 reads CATSQDRGVFWYGYTF. CDR3 in DNA: TGTGCCACCAGCCAGGACAGGGGGGTATTCTGGTATGGCTACACCTTC.

The chain links TRBV29-1 to TRBJ2-1; D call uncertain. Trimming stripped 4 bases from V and 5 bases from J, with 6 bases between. The CDR3 length is 11 residues. Germline lookup yields CDR1 SQVTM and CDR2 ANQGSEA. DNA for the CDR3: TGCAGCGTTGCCCAGAACAATGAGCAGTTCTTC. It encodes CSVAQNNEQFF.

V and J are TRBV7-3 and TRBJ1-1; weak D call: TRBD1 (6 bases). There are 15 residues in the CDR3. With 4 bases removed from V and 5 bases from J, the gap between germline ends came to 17 bases. Germline lookup yields CDR1 SGHTA and CDR2 FQGTGA. This CDR3 is CASSSMGGARTEAFF. The CDR3, as DNA: TGTGCCAGCAGCTCCATGGGGGGGGCGAGGACTGAAGCTTTCTTT.

The chain combines TRBV10-3 with TRBJ2-3, with D hard to call. Trimming pared 5 bases from V and 1 base from J, leaving 7 bases between. The CDR3 is made up of 13 amino acids. Germline V gene data show CDR1 as ENHRY and CDR2 as SYGVKD. DNA of the CDR3: TGTGCCATCAGTAGCTTGGGCACAGATACGCAGTATTTT. It encodes CAISSLGTDTQYF.

The gene calls are TRBV30 and TRBJ2-4, with 7 positions matching TRBD2. The V gene's germline CDR1 is GTSNPN and CDR2 SVGIG (reference sequence). The CDR3 runs to 15 residues. The V and J ends lost 5 bases and 1 base, in that order; junction bases with no gene match: 8. Here the CDR3 DNA reads TGTGCCTGGTCTTTTGAAGCGGGGGCCAAAAACATTCAGTACTTC. Residues: CAWSFEAGAKNIQYF.

This rearrangement joins TRBV5-1 to TRBJ1-5; D is uncertain. Germline V gene sequence: CDR1 SGHRS, CDR2 YFSETQ. Trimming shortened V by 0 bases and J by 4 bases, and 11 bases separated the two germline ends. The CDR3 is 15 residues long. CDR3 sequence reads: CASSLEGGRNQPQHF. The CDR3 region has the DNA TGCGCCAGCAGCTTGGAGGGAGGGCGAAATCAGCCCCAGCATTTT.

The chain recombines TRBV7-9 with TRBJ1-4; no clear D gene. Between the trimmed V and J ends, which lost 1 base and 3 bases, there was a span of 15 bases. The CDR3 is 17 amino acids. Germline assignment: CDR1 SEHNR and CDR2 FQNEAQ (reference sequence). DNA for the CDR3: TGTGCCAGCAGCTTAGTAGGACTTACGAGCCCTAATGAAAAACTGTTTTTT. Its protein product is CASSLVGLTSPNEKLFF.

In regard to this clone: The same CDR3 also results from other DNA sequences found in this sample. The rearrangement links TRBV27 to TRBJ2-2; D remains unclear. CDR3 length: 12 residues. Trimming took 5 bases from V and 6 from J, leaving 7 bases between them. From germline, CDR1 is MNHEY and CDR2 SMNVEV (reference sequence). CDR3 in amino acids: CASSLLSGELFF. The DNA of the CDR3 is TGTGCCAGCAGTCTCTTGTCCGGGGAGCTGTTTTTT.

V gene TRBV7-6 combines with J gene TRBJ2-2; D may be TRBD1 (7 bases). Germline V gene data show CDR1 as SGHVS and CDR2 as FNYEAQ. The length of the CDR3 is 17 residues. V dropped 3 bases and J dropped 2 bases, with 16 bases sitting between them. The CDR3 nucleotides are TGTGCCAGCAGCTTTATCGGCGGGACAGATAACACCGGGGAGCTGTTTTTT. Its protein is CASSFIGGTDNTGELFF.

V and J are TRBV7-9 and TRBJ2-1; D might be TRBD2 (5 bases). V was shortened by 5 bases and J by 8 bases, with 10 bases between the two germline ends. CDR3 length equals 12 residues. The germline V gene has CDR1 SEHNR and CDR2 FQNEAQ (reference sequence). DNA of the CDR3: TGTGCCAGCAGCCCTGGACTCGATGAGCAGTTCTTC. The encoded protein is CASSPGLDEQFF.

The chain combines TRBV11-2 with TRBJ2-3; D is ambiguous. CDR1 is SGHAT, CDR2 FQNNGV, per germline. V gave up 5 bases and J gave up 4 bases, with 13 bases separating them. The CDR3 spans 14 residues. Here the CDR3 reads CASSRILQADTQYF. The CDR3 coding sequence is TGTGCCAGCAGCCGGATACTACAAGCAGATACGCAGTATTTT.

V and J are TRBV7-9 and TRBJ1-2; tentatively, D is TRBD1 (6 bases). The V end lost 5 bases, the J end lost 4 bases, and 17 bases lay between the germline ends. Germline V gene data show CDR1 as SEHNR and CDR2 as FQNEAQ (reference sequence). The length of the CDR3 is 15 residues. The CDR3 spells CASSAVGRGGYGYTF. CDR3 DNA sequence: TGTGCCAGCAGCGCGGTGGGGAGAGGGGGCTATGGCTACACCTTC.

This rearrangement joins TRBV18 to TRBJ1-6; the D is unclear. CDR1 and CDR2 from the germline V gene are KGHSH and LQKENI. Trimming took off 3 bases at V and 8 bases at J, with 11 bases between the two ends. The CDR3 has 14 amino acids. The CDR3 here is CASSPTEADSPLHF. For the CDR3, the DNA is TGTGCCAGCTCACCCACCGAGGCAGATTCACCCCTCCACTTT.

V gene TRBV27 combines with J gene TRBJ1-1; D uncertain. CDR1 is MNHEY, CDR2 SMNVEV, per germline (reference sequence). V gave up 4 bases and J gave up 7 bases, with 16 bases separating them. The CDR3 spans 14 residues. The CDR3 reads CASSSEIKGSEAFF. The CDR3 DNA reads as TGTGCCAGCAGTTCCGAGATAAAAGGGAGTGAAGCTTTCTTT.

The CDR3 coding sequence is TGCGCCAGCAGCTTGGTAGTATTGGTGGGCCGGTACAATGAGCAGTTCTTC. Protein sequence: CASSLVVLVGRYNEQFF. The chain has TRBV5-1 and TRBJ2-1; D not resolved. Trimming took off 0 bases at V and 4 bases at J, with 17 bases between the two ends. Germline CDR1 is SGHRS and CDR2 is YFSETQ. The CDR3 is 17 amino acids. Using reference TRBV5-1 and TRBJ2-1 for the parts outside the CDR3, the full variable domain is KAGVTQTPRYLIKTRGQQVTLSCSPISGHRSVSWYQQTPGQGLQFLFEYFSETQRNKGNFPGRFSGRQFSNSRSEMNVSTLELGDSALYLCASSLVVLVGRYNEQFFGPGTRLTVL.

This clone occurred once. The genes are TRBV7-9 and TRBJ1-4, with TRBD1 matching over 7 bases. This CDR3 has 17 residues. V shed 8 bases, J shed 2 bases, and the junction held 14 bases outside the gene matches. Germline lookup yields CDR1 SEHNR and CDR2 FQNEAQ (reference sequence). This CDR3 is CASLLGTGEATNEKLFF. As DNA, the CDR3 is TGTGCCAGCCTACTCGGTACAGGGGAAGCGACTAATGAAAAACTGTTTTTT.

The genes are TRBV6-4 and TRBJ2-1, with D possibly being TRBD1 (6 bases). V lost 8 bases, J lost 6 bases, and 20 bases lay in between. The CDR3 has 15 residues. Germline assignment: CDR1 MRHNA and CDR2 SNTAGT. The CDR3 sequence is CASRPGVGDINEQFF. The CDR3 DNA follows: TGTGCCAGCCGGCCCGGAGTGGGGGACATCAATGAGCAGTTCTTC.

The J gene is TRBJ1-1, the V gene TRBV6-6; D may be TRBD1 (6 bases). The ends were cut back, 1 base at V and 2 bases at J, with 11 bases in the middle. The CDR3 totals 15 residues. Germline V gives CDR1 MNHNY, CDR2 SVGAGI (reference sequence). In DNA form, the CDR3 reads TGTGCCAGCAGTTACTTCCGGACAGAAAACACTGAAGCTTTCTTT. Protein product: CASSYFRTENTEAFF.

The V and J genes are TRBV25-1 and TRBJ2-6, with a possible D match to TRBD1 (6 bases). Looked up from germline, CDR1 is MGHDK and CDR2 is SYGVNS. The CDR3 totals 16 residues. Trimming took 1 base from V and 2 from J, leaving 9 bases between them. Written as DNA, the CDR3 is TGTGCCAGCAGTGAATTTGCAGGGGCTGGGGCCAACGTCCTGACTTTC. The encoded protein is CASSEFAGAGANVLTF.

The V gene is TRBV5-1, the J gene TRBJ2-1, with D possibly being TRBD2 (6 bases). V was trimmed by 3 bases and J by 8 bases, leaving 15 bases between them. The CDR3 runs 14 residues. CDR1 and CDR2 from the germline V gene are SGHRS and YFSETQ. CDR3 in amino acids: CASSWGPTGDEQFF. The CDR3 nucleotides read TGCGCCAGCAGCTGGGGACCCACGGGAGATGAGCAGTTCTTC. The full variable domain, with the rest looked up from reference TRBV5-1 and TRBJ2-1, is KAGVTQTPRYLIKTRGQQVTLSCSPISGHRSVSWYQQTPGQGLQFLFEYFSETQRNKGNFPGRFSGRQFSNSRSEMNVSTLELGDSALYLCASSWGPTGDEQFFGPGTRLTVL.

The rearrangement links TRBV7-9 to TRBJ1-5; TRBD1 agrees at 9 bases. J was trimmed by 9 bases and V by 1 base; bases with no gene match: 13. The CDR3 is 17 residues long. Germline CDR1 and CDR2: SEHNR and FQNEAQ (reference sequence). The CDR3 loop is CASSLGGATGGGMPQHF. The CDR3 DNA reads TGTGCCAGCAGCTTAGGTGGGGCCACAGGGGGCGGTATGCCCCAGCATTTT.